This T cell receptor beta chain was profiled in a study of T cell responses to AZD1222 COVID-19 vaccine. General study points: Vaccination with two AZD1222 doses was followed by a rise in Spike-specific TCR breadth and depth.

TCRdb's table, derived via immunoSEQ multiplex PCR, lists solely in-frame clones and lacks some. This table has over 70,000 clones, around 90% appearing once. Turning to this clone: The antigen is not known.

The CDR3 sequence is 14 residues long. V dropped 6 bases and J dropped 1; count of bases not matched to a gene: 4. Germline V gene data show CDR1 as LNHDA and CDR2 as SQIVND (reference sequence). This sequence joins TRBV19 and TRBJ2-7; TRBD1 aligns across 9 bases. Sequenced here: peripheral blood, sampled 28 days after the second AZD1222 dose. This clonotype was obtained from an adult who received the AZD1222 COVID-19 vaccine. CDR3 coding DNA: TGTGCCAGTAGACGGGACAGGGTATCCTACGAGCAGTACTTC. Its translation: CASRRDRVSYEQYF.